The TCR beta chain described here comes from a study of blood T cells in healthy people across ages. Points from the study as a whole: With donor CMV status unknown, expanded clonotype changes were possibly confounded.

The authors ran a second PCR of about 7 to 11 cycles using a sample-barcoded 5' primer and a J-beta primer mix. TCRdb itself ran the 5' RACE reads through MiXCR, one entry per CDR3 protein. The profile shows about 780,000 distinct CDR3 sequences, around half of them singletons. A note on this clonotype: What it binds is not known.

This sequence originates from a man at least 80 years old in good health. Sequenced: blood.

The chain's CDR3 is CSVGLATDTQYF. CDR3 nucleotides: TGCAGTGTGGGACTAGCGACAGATACGCAGTATTTT. The V gene is TRBV20-1, the J gene TRBJ2-3, with 10 bases fitting TRBD2. This CDR3 region has 12 residues. Germline assignment: CDR1 DFQATT and CDR2 SNEGSKA (reference sequence). The ends lost 7 bases at V and 3 bases at J; junction bases unmatched: 1.